What follows are 27 T cell receptor beta chains derived from one specimen sequenced in a study of blood T cell repertoires in COVID-19 (TCRdb year 2020). Receptor libraries were prepared by the immunoSEQ multiplex PCR assay. The clones in this table, taken by TCRdb from immuneACCESS, are in-frame only. Not every clone is retained; where verified, under half of the shortfall comes from an unresolved V gene, and the cause of the rest is unknown. The sample table shows more than 35,000 clones, and approximately 82% are seen once. The ten top clones hold 35% to 55% of the sample. What was sequenced was peripheral blood. The receptor source for this set is an elderly woman with acute or convalescent COVID-19.

V and J are TRBV2 and TRBJ1-1; D is unresolved. The germline CDR1 and CDR2 sequences are SNHLY and FYNNEI. V gave up 6 bases and J gave up 5 bases, with 16 bases separating them. CDR3 size: 14 residues. The CDR3 loop is CASRPTFRETEAFF. DNA for the CDR3: TGTGCCAGCAGACCCACGTTTCGGGAGACTGAAGCTTTCTTT. The full variable domain, its missing parts supplied by reference TRBV2 and TRBJ1-1, is EPEVTQTPSHQVTQMGQEVILRCVPISNHLYFYWYRQILGQKVEFLVSFYNNEISEKSEIFDDQFSVERPDGSNFTLKIRSTKLEDSAMYFCASRPTFRETEAFFGQGTRLTVV.

In its sample, this clone was seen a few times. The chain combines TRBV2 with TRBJ1-5, with 7 bases fitting TRBD1. In germline, CDR1 is SNHLY, CDR2 FYNNEI. Trimming cost V 6 bases and J 2 bases; bases outside gene matches: 4. The CDR3 length is 14 residues. CDR3 in amino acids: CASRGQGGNQPQHF. The CDR3 DNA reads as TGTGCCAGCAGGGGCCAGGGGGGCAATCAGCCCCAGCATTTT.

V is TRBV12-3 or TRBV12-4 and J is TRBJ1-3; no reliable D call. Trimming shortened V by 6 bases and J by 7 bases, and 10 bases separated the two germline ends. The CDR3 loop spans 12 amino acids. The CDR3 reads CASSPTFNTIYF. In DNA, the CDR3 is TGTGCCAGCAGCCCGACTTTTAACACCATATATTTT.

The gene calls are TRBV3-1 (or the pseudogene TRBV3-2) and TRBJ2-1; a possible D gene is TRBD2 (6 bases). The germline V gene encodes CDR1 LGHDT and CDR2 YNNKEL (reference sequence). The CDR3 sequence is 14 residues long. The V end lost 6 bases, the J end lost 7 bases, and 16 bases lay between the germline ends. For the CDR3, the DNA is TGTGCCAGCAGTCCCCATTGGAGGGAGAATGAGCAGTTCTTC. Protein: CASSPHWRENEQFF.

This clone was picked up one time. The chain links TRBV11-3 to TRBJ1-1; D is ambiguous. The CDR3 runs to 13 residues. Trimming removed 2 bases from V and 1 base from J, with 5 bases in between. CDR1 and CDR2 from the germline V gene are SGHNT and YENEEA. CDR3 residues: CASSLSENTEAFF. In nucleotides, the CDR3 is TGTGCCAGCAGCTTATCAGAGAACACTGAAGCTTTCTTT.

The chain is built from TRBV28 and TRBJ1-5; D call uncertain. Trimming shortened V by 7 bases and J by 7 bases, and 20 bases separated the two germline ends. Germline CDR1 is MDHEN and CDR2 is SYDVKM. The CDR3 extends over 15 amino acids. The CDR3 nucleotides read TGTGCCAGCAACCCTGGTACGGGAACGTGGCAGCCCCAGCATTTT. The encoded protein is CASNPGTGTWQPQHF.

This clone was seen a few times. The CDR3 region is CASSLGGVGGQAFF. The CDR3 nucleotides read TGTGCCAGCAGCTTAGGGGGGGTGGGCGGCCAAGCTTTCTTT. This chain uses TRBV11-2 with TRBJ1-1; D might be TRBD1 (5 bases). V gave up 1 base and J gave up 9 bases, with 15 bases separating them. The germline gives CDR1 SGHAT, CDR2 FQNNGV. There are 14 residues in the CDR3.

The J gene is TRBJ2-1, the V gene TRBV25-1, with D perhaps TRBD2 (6 bases). V was cut by 6 bases and J by 7 bases, with 10 bases left in between. The CDR3 has 12 amino acids. The germline V gene has CDR1 MGHDK and CDR2 SYGVNS. The CDR3 DNA reads as TGTGCCAGCAGCCTGGGAGGAAATGAGCAGTTCTTC. Translated, it gives CASSLGGNEQFF.

This sequence joins TRBV29-1 and TRBJ2-3, with D possibly matching TRBD2 (6 bases). Germline V gives CDR1 SQVTM, CDR2 ANQGSEA. The V and J ends lost 3 bases and 3 bases respectively, with 10 bases between them. The CDR3 totals 13 residues. The CDR3 bases are TGCAGCGTTGATACGGGGGTGACAGATACGCAGTATTTT. Its protein is CSVDTGVTDTQYF.

This clone has only one observation. The chain employs TRBV28 and TRBJ2-5, with D possibly TRBD2 on 6 matching bases. V lost 5 bases to trimming and J lost 6 bases, with 25 bases between them. The CDR3 is made up of 17 amino acids. Germline V gene data show CDR1 as MDHEN and CDR2 as SYDVKM. The CDR3 spells CASSTAVYFPGGKTQYF. The CDR3 bases are TGTGCCAGCAGTACAGCAGTTTATTTCCCGGGCGGGAAGACCCAGTACTTC.

This clone was seen a few times. The chain couples TRBV4-2 to TRBJ1-6, with a possible D match to TRBD1 (5 bases). This CDR3 contains 17 residues. Germline values: CDR1 LGHNA, CDR2 YNFKEQ. The V end was cut by 0 bases, the J end by 7 bases, with 16 bases between. In DNA, the CDR3 is TGTGCCAGCAGCCAAGATGTGGCGGGGGAAGGGAATTCACCCCTCCACTTT. Amino acids: CASSQDVAGEGNSPLHF.

This clone was seen once. The chain couples TRBV5-5 to TRBJ2-3, with TRBD1 matching 10 bases. The CDR3 is 17 amino acids. V gave up 1 base and J gave up 6 bases; unmatched junction bases: 11. Germline V gene lookup returns CDR1 SGHKS and CDR2 YYEKEE (reference sequence). CDR3 sequence: CASSLFAGQGTSDTQYF. Written as DNA, the CDR3 is TGTGCCAGCAGCTTGTTCGCGGGACAGGGGACGTCGGATACGCAGTATTTT.

The rearrangement uses TRBV28 and TRBJ1-3; D unclear. The CDR3 runs to 15 residues. Germline CDR1 MDHEN, CDR2 SYDVKM. Trimming shortened V by 4 bases and J by 0 bases, and 10 bases separated the two germline ends. CDR3 sequence: CASSSFGYSGNTIYF. The CDR3 nucleotides are TGTGCCAGCAGTTCTTTCGGGTACTCTGGAAACACCATATATTTT.

V usage is TRBV6-2 or TRBV6-3 and J usage is TRBJ1-6; D not resolved. V lost 2 bases and J 7 bases, leaving 18 bases between the germline ends. CDR1 is MNHEY, CDR2 SVGEGT, per germline. The length of the CDR3 is 17 residues. The CDR3 DNA follows: TGTGCCAGCAGTTACCTCCCCGGAAGAGAGGCGAATTCACCCCTCCACTTT. Its translation: CASSYLPGREANSPLHF.

The count of this clone is one. The J gene is TRBJ1-6, the V gene TRBV27; 9 bases agree with TRBD1. With 5 bases clipped from V and 0 bases from J, the junction kept 2 bases outside the gene matches. CDR3 length: 16 residues. CDR1 is MNHEY and CDR2 is SMNVEV in the germline V gene (reference sequence). DNA of the CDR3: TGTGCCAGCAGTGGACAGGGGAGCTCCTATAATTCACCCCTCCACTTT. Translation: CASSGQGSSYNSPLHF.

The V call is TRBV25-1, the J call TRBJ2-2, with D possibly matching TRBD1 (6 bases). Deletions cut 3 bases from V and 4 bases from J, with 9 bases between. The CDR3 extends over 14 amino acids. Per germline, CDR1 MGHDK and CDR2 SYGVNS. CDR3 region: CASSDTGITGELFF. CDR3 DNA sequence: TGTGCCAGCAGTGACACAGGGATCACCGGGGAGCTGTTTTTT.

This clone has only one observation. The chain employs TRBV6-5 and TRBJ2-3; tentative D call: TRBD2 (7 bases). CDR1 is MNHEY, CDR2 SVGAGI, per germline. With 6 bases removed from V and 4 bases from J, the gap between germline ends came to 17 bases. The CDR3 spans 15 residues. The CDR3 DNA reads as TGTGCCAGCAGACCTGATCGGGGGGCGGCAGATACGCAGTATTTT. Protein: CASRPDRGAADTQYF.

The chain is built from TRBV3-1 (or the pseudogene TRBV3-2) and TRBJ1-5; D might be TRBD1 (5 bases). Per the germline V gene, CDR1 is LGHDT and CDR2 is YNNKEL (reference sequence). This CDR3 has 15 amino acids. The V end lost 3 bases, the J end lost 4 bases, and 13 bases lay between the germline ends. CDR3 sequence (DNA): TGTGCCAGCAGCCATGGGGGACTCCCGAATCAGCCCCAGCATTTT. Translated, it gives CASSHGGLPNQPQHF.

J is TRBJ1-2 and V is TRBV3-1 (or the pseudogene TRBV3-2), with D possibly matching TRBD1 (5 bases). The CDR3 covers 15 residues. Trimming pared 1 base from V and 3 bases from J, leaving 12 bases between. Germline assignment: CDR1 LGHDT and CDR2 YNNKEL (reference sequence). CDR3 coding DNA: TGTGCCAGCAGCCAAGCGGGCAGGGAGGACTATGGCTACACCTTC. This codes for CASSQAGREDYGYTF.

This sequence joins TRBV7-6 and TRBJ1-5; TRBD1 is a possible D gene (6 bases). This CDR3 region has 15 residues. The V end lost 1 base, the J end lost 4 bases, and 11 bases lay between the germline ends. Germline V gives CDR1 SGHVS, CDR2 FNYEAQ. CDR3 nucleotide sequence: TGTGCCAGCAGCTTAGGAAGGGGGGGAAATCAGCCCCAGCATTTT. Its protein product is CASSLGRGGNQPQHF.

As DNA, the CDR3 is TGTGCCAGCAGCTCTCACGGGGGGACGAACACTGAAGCTTTCTTT. Its translation: CASSSHGGTNTEAFF. The V call is TRBV9, the J call TRBJ1-1; D is possibly TRBD1 (5 bases). Germline CDR1 reads SGDLS; CDR2 reads YYNGEE. Trimming pared 4 bases from V and 1 base from J, leaving 14 bases between. CDR3 size: 15 residues. The entire variable domain, with the rest obtained from reference TRBV9 and TRBJ1-1, is as follows: DSGVTQTPKHLITATGQRVTLRCSPRSGDLSVYWYQQSLDQGLQFLIQYYNGEERAKGNILERFSAQQFPDLHSELNLSSLELGDSALYFCASSSHGGTNTEAFFGQGTRLTVV.

This clone was seen only once. J is TRBJ1-3 and V is TRBV7-2; TRBD1 matches at 7 bases. The CDR3 extends over 14 amino acids. Germline CDR1 reads SGHTA; CDR2 reads FQGNSA. V gave up 6 bases and J gave up 4 bases; unmatched junction bases: 6. The CDR3 loop reads CASSLQDRGNTIYF. The CDR3 nucleotides are TGTGCCAGCAGTTTACAGGACAGGGGAAACACCATATATTTT.

The CDR3 is CASSAQGSLYGYTF. The CDR3, as DNA: TGTGCCAGCAGCGCACAGGGGAGTCTCTATGGCTACACCTTC. The chain uses TRBV6-2 or TRBV6-3 and TRBJ1-2; TRBD1 agrees at 7 bases. Germline trimming cut 6 bases from V and 4 bases from J; bases unmatched to any gene: 8. Germline assignment: CDR1 MNHEY and CDR2 SVGEGT. The CDR3 is made up of 14 amino acids.

The V call is TRBV6-1, the J call TRBJ1-2, with 9 bases identical to TRBD1. CDR3 length equals 16 residues. J gave up 4 bases and V 4 bases, and 10 bases lay outside the gene matches. Germline loops: CDR1 MNHNS, CDR2 SASEGT. The CDR3 here is CASSATPGQGGYGYTF. CDR3 nucleotide sequence: TGTGCCAGCAGTGCAACCCCGGGACAGGGCGGCTATGGCTACACCTTC.

This sequence joins TRBV7-9 and TRBJ2-3, with D possibly being TRBD1 (5 bases). Germline V CDR1 and CDR2: SEHNR, FQNEAQ (reference sequence). CDR3 length: 14 residues. V gave up 2 bases and J gave up 6 bases, with 12 bases separating them. In DNA, the CDR3 is TGTGCCAGCAGCTTATCCTGGGGCATGGATACGCAGTATTTT. This codes for CASSLSWGMDTQYF.

The V gene is TRBV7-8, the J gene TRBJ1-6, with TRBD1 matching over 8 bases. The CDR3 covers 14 residues. V was clipped by 3 bases and J by 10 bases; unmatched bases: 5. CDR1 is SGHVS, CDR2 FQNEAQ, per germline. This CDR3 reads CASSFQGARSPLHF. CDR3 nucleotide sequence: TGTGCCAGCAGCTTCCAGGGGGCGAGGTCACCCCTCCACTTT.

The chain couples TRBV2 to TRBJ1-1; D is possibly TRBD1 (5 bases). CDR3 length: 13 residues. Trimming removed 6 bases at V and 3 bases at J, with 11 bases between. The germline V gene encodes CDR1 SNHLY and CDR2 FYNNEI. CDR3 DNA sequence: TGTGCCAGCAGAATGGACACACACACTGAAGCTTTCTTT. It encodes CASRMDTHTEAFF.